This T cell receptor (beta chain) stems from a study of T-cell memory formation after mild COVID-19 (dated by TCRdb to about 2021). A note on the overall study: TCR sequence clusters from the two donors were found to be largely donor specific. In two donors, T-cell clones that expanded and contracted after mild COVID-19 were followed by sequencing TCRalpha and TCRbeta repertoires longitudinally. Two young, previously healthy adult volunteers, one female and one male, were included in the cohort. Overall study outcomes, separate from this receptor: Contracting CD4+ clones turned up mainly in the CM and EM memory subsets, whereas EMRA was where CD8+ clones were enriched. Balanced CD4/CD8 phenotypes were observed for clones contracting from day 15 to 85, whereas a bias towards CD4+ was observed for a second wave of clones expanding from day 15 to 37. Whether the second-wave clones peaking on day 37 were SARS-CoV-2 specific was not confirmed. The study covered only a couple of mild cases, and larger cohorts including severe cases with pre-infection samples were considered necessary. Some responding clones were detected in pre-infection memory, suggesting pre-existing cross-reactive memory T cells joined the SARS-CoV-2 response.

Comment on this clonotype: The antigen it binds to is not known. No much larger clone is present one base from it, and per-base qualities are unavailable.

From its cysteine to its phenylalanine, the CDR3 spans 16 amino acids. Only the CDR3 portion is preserved as DNA: 48 bases, with reading frame beginning at the first base. V is trimmed back by 6 bases and J by 5 bases, and the junction contains 11 bases that no gene match accounts for. Ficoll-Paque density gradient centrifugation was the method used to isolate PBMCs. Instrument on record: Illumina NovaSeq 6000. TCRalpha and TCRbeta cDNA libraries were constructed by 5'RACE with constant-segment primers, with sample barcodes and unique molecular identifiers being introduced. Trizol reagent was used to extract RNA from every sample. The libraries were amplified in two PCR steps, and the second step added a second sample barcode and Illumina TruSeq adapters. The libraries were sequenced on an Illumina NovaSeq using 2 x 150 bp paired-end reads. The paper's data handling went like this. Reads were demultiplexed and collapsed into UMI-guided consensus sequences with migec v1.2.7. With mixcr v2.1.11, UMI consensuses were aligned to TRA and TRB V and J templates and assembled into clonotypes. A clonotype was counted as expanded or contracted only when both edgeR and NoisET called the clonotype significant, with the noise models trained on biological replicates. For edgeR calls, the thresholds were a false discovery rate-adjusted p below 0.01 and a log2 fold-change of 1. As an exploratory analysis of dynamics, max-normalized trajectories of the 1000 most abundant clonotypes were examined by PCA with hierarchical clustering. Each responding clone was given a CD4 or CD8 phenotype based on the CD4+ and CD8+ repertoires, which had been sequenced separately. Through fastp at Q25 and MiXCR, TCRdb rebuilt clones from the public reads, retaining in-frame beta chains. Identical CDR3 proteins give one entry, which carries the most common genes and DNA. TCRdb's processing, not the study's, gives the V and J calls here. The sample data list a few hundred thousand distinct CDR3 sequences, and 20% to 25% of these were observed just once. The biggest ten clones account for around 9.2% of the sample.

The sequence links TRBV12-3 or TRBV12-4 to TRBJ1-5; TRBD1 matches 9 bases in the middle. The receptor was isolated from an adult woman who had mild COVID-19 (a few samples of this study predate the infection). The sample titles of this study are shuffled in the database, so cell type and time point are left out; the donor was told from shared clones. The material sequenced was PBMCs or a T cell subset sorted from them (not recorded which). The nucleotide sequence is TGTGCCAGCAGCCCCTATGCGACAGGGGGAGATCAGCCCCAGCATTTT. Translated, it gives CASSPYATGGDQPQHF.